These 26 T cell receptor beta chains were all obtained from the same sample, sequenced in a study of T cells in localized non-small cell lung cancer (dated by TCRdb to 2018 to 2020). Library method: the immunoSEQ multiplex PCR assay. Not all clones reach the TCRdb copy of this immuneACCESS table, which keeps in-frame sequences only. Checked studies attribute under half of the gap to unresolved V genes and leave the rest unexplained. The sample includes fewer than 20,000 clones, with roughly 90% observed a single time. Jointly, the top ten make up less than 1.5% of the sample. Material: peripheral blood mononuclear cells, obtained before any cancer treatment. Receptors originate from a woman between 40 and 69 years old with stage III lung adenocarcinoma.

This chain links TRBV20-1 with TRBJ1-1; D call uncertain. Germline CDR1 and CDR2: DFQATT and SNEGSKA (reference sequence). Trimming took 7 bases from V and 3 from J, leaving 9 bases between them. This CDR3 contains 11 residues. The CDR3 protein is CSGTDHTEAFF. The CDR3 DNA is TGCAGTGGAACTGACCACACTGAAGCTTTCTTT.

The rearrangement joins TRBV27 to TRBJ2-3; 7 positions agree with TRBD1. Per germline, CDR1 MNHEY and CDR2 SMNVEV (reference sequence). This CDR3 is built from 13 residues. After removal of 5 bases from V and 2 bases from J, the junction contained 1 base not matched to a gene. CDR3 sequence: CASSRGPTDTQYF. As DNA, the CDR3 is TGTGCCAGCAGTAGGGGGCCCACAGATACGCAGTATTTT.

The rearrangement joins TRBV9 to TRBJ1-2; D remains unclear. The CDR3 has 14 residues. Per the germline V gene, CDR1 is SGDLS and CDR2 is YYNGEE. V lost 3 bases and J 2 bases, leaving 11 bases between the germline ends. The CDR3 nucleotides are TGTGCCAGCAGCGGCCCAGGAGGGAACTATGGCTACACCTTC. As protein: CASSGPGGNYGYTF. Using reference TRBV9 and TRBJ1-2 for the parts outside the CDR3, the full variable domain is DSGVTQTPKHLITATGQRVTLRCSPRSGDLSVYWYQQSLDQGLQFLIQYYNGEERAKGNILERFSAQQFPDLHSELNLSSLELGDSALYFCASSGPGGNYGYTFGSGTRLTVV.

The CDR3 nucleotides are TGTGCCAGCAGTTTACGCCCCTACGAGCAGTACTTC. Its protein product is CASSLRPYEQYF. The V gene is TRBV28, the J gene TRBJ2-7; D unclear. CDR1 and CDR2 from the germline V gene are MDHEN and SYDVKM. V was shortened by 2 bases and J by 2 bases, with 4 bases between the two germline ends. The CDR3 loop spans 12 amino acids.

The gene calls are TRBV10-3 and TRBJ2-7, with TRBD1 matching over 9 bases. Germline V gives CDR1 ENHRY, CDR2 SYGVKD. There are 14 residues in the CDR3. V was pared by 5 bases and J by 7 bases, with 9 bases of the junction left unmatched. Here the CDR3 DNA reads TGTGCCATCAGTTCGGGACAGGGTGCGTGGGAGCAGTACTTC. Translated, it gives CAISSGQGAWEQYF.

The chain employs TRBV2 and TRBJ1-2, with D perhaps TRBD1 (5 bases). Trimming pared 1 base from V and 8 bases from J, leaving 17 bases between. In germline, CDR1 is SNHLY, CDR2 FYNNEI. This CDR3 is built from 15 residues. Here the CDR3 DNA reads TGTGCCAGCAGTGAAGGTTGGGGACCGACCTGGGGCTACACCTTC. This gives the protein CASSEGWGPTWGYTF.

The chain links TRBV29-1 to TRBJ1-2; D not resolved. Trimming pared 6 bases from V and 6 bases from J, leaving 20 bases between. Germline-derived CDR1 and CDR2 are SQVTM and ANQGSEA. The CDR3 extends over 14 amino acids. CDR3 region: CSVPTLEGGNGYTF. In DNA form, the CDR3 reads TGCAGCGTCCCGACCCTAGAGGGAGGTAATGGCTACACCTTC.

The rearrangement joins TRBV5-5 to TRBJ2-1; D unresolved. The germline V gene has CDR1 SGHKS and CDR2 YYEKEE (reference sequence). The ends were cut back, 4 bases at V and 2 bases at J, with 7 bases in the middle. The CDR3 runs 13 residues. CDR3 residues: CASSIDPYNEQFF. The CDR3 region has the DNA TGTGCCAGCAGCATCGACCCCTACAATGAGCAGTTCTTC.

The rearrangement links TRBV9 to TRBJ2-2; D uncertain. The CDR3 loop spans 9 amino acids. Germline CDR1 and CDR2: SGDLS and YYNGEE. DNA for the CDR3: TGTCCCAAGACCGGGGAGCTGTTTTTT. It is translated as CPKTGELFF.

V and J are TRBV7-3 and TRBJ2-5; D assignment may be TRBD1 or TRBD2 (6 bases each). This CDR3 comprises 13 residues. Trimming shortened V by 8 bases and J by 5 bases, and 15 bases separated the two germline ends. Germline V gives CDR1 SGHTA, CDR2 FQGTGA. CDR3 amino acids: CASSAGGGETQYF. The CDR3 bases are TGTGCCAGCTCCGCCGGGGGCGGGGAGACCCAGTACTTC.

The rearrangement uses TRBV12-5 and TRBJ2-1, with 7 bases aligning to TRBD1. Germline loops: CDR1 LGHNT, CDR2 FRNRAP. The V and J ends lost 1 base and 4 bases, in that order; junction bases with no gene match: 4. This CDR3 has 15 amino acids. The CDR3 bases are TGTGCTAGTGGTTTGGGACAGGGTGGATACAATGAGCAGTTCTTC. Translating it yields CASGLGQGGYNEQFF.

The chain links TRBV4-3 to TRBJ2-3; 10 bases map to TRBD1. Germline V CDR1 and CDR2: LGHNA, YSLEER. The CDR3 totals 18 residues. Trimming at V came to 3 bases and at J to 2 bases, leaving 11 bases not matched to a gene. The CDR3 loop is CASSQERTGTGDTDTQYF. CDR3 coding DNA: TGCGCCAGCAGCCAGGAGAGAACCGGGACAGGGGACACAGATACGCAGTATTTT.

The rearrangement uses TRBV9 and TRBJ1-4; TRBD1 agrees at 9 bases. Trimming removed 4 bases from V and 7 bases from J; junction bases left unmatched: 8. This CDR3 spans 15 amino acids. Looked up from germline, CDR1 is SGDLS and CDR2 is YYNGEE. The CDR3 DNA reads TGTGCCAGCAGCCCCCGGACAGGGGAGGGTGAAAAACTGTTTTTT. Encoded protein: CASSPRTGEGEKLFF.

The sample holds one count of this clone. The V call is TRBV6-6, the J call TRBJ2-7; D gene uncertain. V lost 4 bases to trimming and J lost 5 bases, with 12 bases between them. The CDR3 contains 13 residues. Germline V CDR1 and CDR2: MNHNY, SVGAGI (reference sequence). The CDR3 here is CASSFLQFNEQYF. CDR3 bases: TGTGCCAGCAGTTTCTTACAGTTCAACGAGCAGTACTTC.

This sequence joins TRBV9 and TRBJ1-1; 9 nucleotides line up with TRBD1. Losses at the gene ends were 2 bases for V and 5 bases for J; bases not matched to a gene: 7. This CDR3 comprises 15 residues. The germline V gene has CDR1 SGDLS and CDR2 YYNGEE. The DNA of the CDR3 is TGTGCCAGCAGCGTCCACAGGGGGCTGGGGACTGAAGCTTTCTTT. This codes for CASSVHRGLGTEAFF.

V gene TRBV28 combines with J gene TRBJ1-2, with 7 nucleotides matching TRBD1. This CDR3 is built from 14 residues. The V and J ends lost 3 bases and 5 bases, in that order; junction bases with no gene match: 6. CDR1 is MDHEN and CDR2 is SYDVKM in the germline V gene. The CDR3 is CASSFQGGFYGYTF. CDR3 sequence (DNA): TGTGCCAGCAGTTTCCAGGGGGGGTTTTATGGCTACACCTTC.

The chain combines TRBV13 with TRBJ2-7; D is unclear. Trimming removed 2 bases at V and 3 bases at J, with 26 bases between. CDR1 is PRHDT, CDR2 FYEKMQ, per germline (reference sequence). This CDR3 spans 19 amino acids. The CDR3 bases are TGTGCCAGCAGCTTAAACCCCCTAAGAGCCGGTTGGGTACTCTACGAGCAGTACTTC. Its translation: CASSLNPLRAGWVLYEQYF. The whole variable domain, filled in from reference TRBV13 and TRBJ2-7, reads AAGVIQSPRHLIKEKRETATLKCYPIPRHDTVYWYQQGPGQDPQFLISFYEKMQSDKGSIPDRFSAQQFSDYHSELNMSSLELGDSALYFCASSLNPLRAGWVLYEQYFGPGTRLTVT.

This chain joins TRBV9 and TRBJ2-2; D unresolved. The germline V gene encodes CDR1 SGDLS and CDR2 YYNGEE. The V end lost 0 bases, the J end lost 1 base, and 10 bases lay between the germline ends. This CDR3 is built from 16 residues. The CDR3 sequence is CASSVGASWNTGELFF. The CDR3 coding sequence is TGTGCCAGCAGCGTAGGAGCGAGTTGGAACACCGGGGAGCTGTTTTTT.

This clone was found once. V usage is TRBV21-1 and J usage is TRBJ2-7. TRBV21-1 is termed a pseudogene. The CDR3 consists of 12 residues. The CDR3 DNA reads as TGTGCCAGCAGCGGGGTCCGGGACGAGCAGTACTTC. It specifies CASSGVRDEQYF.

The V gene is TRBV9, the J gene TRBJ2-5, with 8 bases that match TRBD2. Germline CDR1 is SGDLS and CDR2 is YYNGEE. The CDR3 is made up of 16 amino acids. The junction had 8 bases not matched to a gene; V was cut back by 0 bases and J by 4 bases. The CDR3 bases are TGTGCCAGCAGCGTAGCTGCGGGAGGCCCCGTAGAGACCCAGTACTTC. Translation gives CASSVAAGGPVETQYF.

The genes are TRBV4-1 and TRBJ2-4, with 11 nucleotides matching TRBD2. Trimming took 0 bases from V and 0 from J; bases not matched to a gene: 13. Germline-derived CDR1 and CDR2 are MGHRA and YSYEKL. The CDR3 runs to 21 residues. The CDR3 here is CASSQDGRTSGPGRAKNIQYF. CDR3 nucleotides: TGCGCCAGCAGCCAAGATGGTAGGACTAGCGGGCCGGGCCGAGCCAAAAACATTCAGTACTTC.

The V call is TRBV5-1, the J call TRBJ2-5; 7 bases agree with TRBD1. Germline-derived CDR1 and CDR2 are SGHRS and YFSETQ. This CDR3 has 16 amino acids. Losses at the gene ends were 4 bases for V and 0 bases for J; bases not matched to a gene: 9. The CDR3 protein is CASSPGTEADQETQYF. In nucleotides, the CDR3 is TGCGCCAGCAGCCCCGGGACAGAAGCAGACCAAGAGACCCAGTACTTC.

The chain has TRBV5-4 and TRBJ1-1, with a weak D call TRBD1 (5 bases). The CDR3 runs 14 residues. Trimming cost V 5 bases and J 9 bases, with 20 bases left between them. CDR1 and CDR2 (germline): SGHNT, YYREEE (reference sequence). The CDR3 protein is CASSPTYRGNKAFF. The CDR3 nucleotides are TGTGCCAGCAGTCCTACATACCGGGGCAACAAAGCTTTCTTT.

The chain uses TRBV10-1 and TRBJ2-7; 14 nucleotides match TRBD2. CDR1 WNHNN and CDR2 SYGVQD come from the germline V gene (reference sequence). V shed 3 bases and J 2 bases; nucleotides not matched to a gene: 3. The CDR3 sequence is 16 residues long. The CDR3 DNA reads TGCGCCAGCAGTGACTGGGGACTAGCGGGGGCCTACGAGCAGTACTTC. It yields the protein CASSDWGLAGAYEQYF.

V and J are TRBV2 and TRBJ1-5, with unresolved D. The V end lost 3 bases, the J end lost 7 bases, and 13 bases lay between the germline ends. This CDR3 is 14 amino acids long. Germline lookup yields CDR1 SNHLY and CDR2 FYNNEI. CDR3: CASSERDLGQPQHF. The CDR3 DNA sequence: TGTGCCAGCAGTGAGAGGGATCTCGGGCAGCCCCAGCATTTT.

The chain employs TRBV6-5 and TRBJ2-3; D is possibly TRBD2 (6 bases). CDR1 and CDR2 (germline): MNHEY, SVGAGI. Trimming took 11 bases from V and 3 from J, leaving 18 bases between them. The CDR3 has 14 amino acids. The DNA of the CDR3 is TGTGCCGTAACTGGCGGGGATGGGACAGATACGCAGTATTTT. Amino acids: CAVTGGDGTDTQYF.